This T cell receptor beta chain was observed in a study of OX40 agonist ivuxolimab in advanced cancers. After removal of 1 base from V and 1 base from J, the junction contained 5 bases not matched to a gene. The CDR3 is 16 residues long. Germline assignment: CDR1 MGHRA and CDR2 YSYEKL. Study conclusions and caveats: CD4+ and CD8+ blood T cells expanded clonally by week 6 at 0.1 to 3.0 mg/kg. In the 0.1-3.0 mg/kg groups, partial responders showed among the lowest expansion.

Patients with a history of autoimmune disease or on systemic immunosuppression were excluded. At cycle 4 day 1, cycle 7 day 1, and baseline, blood was sampled. TCRdb keeps only in-frame clones here, not all; method: immunoSEQ multiplex PCR. The data show some 77,000 clones, about 90% seen once. With respect to this clone: Its antigen is as yet unknown.

The specimen comprised CD4+ or CD8+ T cells sorted from blood, sampled in a trial of the OX40 agonist ivuxolimab. The clonotype was recovered from an adult with an advanced solid tumor such as melanoma, head and neck, liver or kidney cancer. The chain carries TRBV4-1 and TRBJ2-7; 9 bases fit TRBD1. CDR3 sequence: CASSQGPTGGSYEQYF. As DNA, the CDR3 is TGCGCCAGCAGCCAAGGGCCGACAGGGGGGTCCTACGAGCAGTACTTC.